The 15 T cell receptor beta chains listed next were all sequenced from one sample in a study of shared clonotypes between healthy human individuals. This table comes from immunoSEQ multiplex PCR, and its TCRdb copy is limited to in-frame clones, with some not included. The sample consists of around 2.5 million clones, more than 85% of them appearing once. The sample consisted of naive CD4+ T cells from PBMCs. The subset was: CD45RA+ positively selected. These receptors were taken from a man aged 18 to 35 in good health. Some clones in this sample may be carry-over from other donors' samples.

The chain couples TRBV6-4 to TRBJ2-1; 12 bases line up with TRBD1. The CDR3 runs 15 residues. From germline, CDR1 is MRHNA and CDR2 SNTAGT. V shed 8 bases, J shed 7 bases, and the junction held 9 bases outside the gene matches. CDR3 nucleotide sequence: TGTGCCAGCGGGAGCCCGGGACAGGGGGCAAATGAGCAGTTCTTC. Encoded protein: CASGSPGQGANEQFF.

The chain joins TRBV15 to TRBJ2-7; D uncertain. Germline assignment: CDR1 LNHNV and CDR2 YYDKDF (reference sequence). The CDR3 sequence is 12 residues long. With 1 base removed from V and 2 bases from J, the gap between germline ends came to 3 bases. The CDR3 sequence is CATSRGTYEQYF. CDR3 coding DNA: TGTGCCACCAGCAGAGGAACCTACGAGCAGTACTTC.

This clone was counted only a few times. The J gene is TRBJ1-3, the V gene TRBV4-1; tentatively, D is TRBD1 (5 bases). Germline CDR1 is MGHRA and CDR2 is YSYEKL. V was trimmed by 3 bases and J by 3 bases, leaving 12 bases between them. The CDR3 extends over 15 amino acids. This CDR3 is CASSHGSGNGNTIYF. Written as DNA, the CDR3 is TGCGCCAGCAGCCATGGGTCAGGGAATGGAAACACCATATATTTT.

V gene TRBV29-1 combines with J gene TRBJ1-2, with 8 bases identical to TRBD1. Trimming took 0 bases from V and 5 from J; bases not matched to a gene: 5. Per the germline V gene, CDR1 is SQVTM and CDR2 is ANQGSEA. The CDR3 is 14 residues long. DNA of the CDR3: TGCAGCGTTGAAGAGACCAGGGGGCTATATGGCTACACCTTC. Translating gives CSVEETRGLYGYTF. The complete variable domain, with remaining parts taken from reference TRBV29-1 and TRBJ1-2, reads SAVISQKPSRDICQRGTSLTIQCQVDSQVTMMFWYRQQPGQSLTLIATANQGSEATYESGFVIDKFPISRPNLTFSTLTVSNMSPEDSSIYLCSVEETRGLYGYTFGSGTRLTVV.

This clone was recorded once. The J gene is TRBJ1-5, the V gene TRBV7-2; 8 positions match TRBD1. There are 14 residues in the CDR3. Germline assignment: CDR1 SGHTA and CDR2 FQGNSA. V was clipped by 5 bases and J by 5 bases; unmatched bases: 5. The DNA of the CDR3 is TGTGCCAGCAGCCCCGGACAGGGCCATCAGCCCCAGCATTTT. Its translation: CASSPGQGHQPQHF. The full variable domain, its missing parts supplied by reference TRBV7-2 and TRBJ1-5, is GAGVSQSPSNKVTEKGKDVELRCDPISGHTALYWYRQSLGQGLEFLIYFQGNSAPDKSGLPSDRFSAERTGGSVSTLTIQRTQQEDSAVYLCASSPGQGHQPQHFGDGTRLSIL.

A note on this clone: Other nucleotide sequences from this sample produce the same CDR3. DNA for the CDR3: TGTGCCAGCAGTCTGGACAGCTATGGCTACACCTTC. Residues: CASSLDSYGYTF. The gene calls are TRBV28 and TRBJ1-2; perhaps TRBD1 as D (6 bases). Germline CDR1 and CDR2: MDHEN and SYDVKM. The CDR3 totals 12 residues. Trimming removed 5 bases at V and 4 bases at J, with 8 bases between.

The genes are TRBV6-5 and TRBJ1-2; D is unresolved. The V and J ends lost 7 bases and 6 bases respectively, with 15 bases between them. CDR1 and CDR2 from the germline V gene are MNHEY and SVGAGI. The CDR3 length is 13 residues. CDR3 loop: CASKRIQENGYTF. The CDR3, as DNA: TGTGCCAGCAAAAGGATTCAGGAGAATGGCTACACCTTC.

This sequence joins TRBV28 and TRBJ1-4; D is unresolved. Trimming removed 8 bases at V and 4 bases at J, with 5 bases between. This CDR3 is 11 amino acids long. CDR1 MDHEN and CDR2 SYDVKM come from the germline V gene. This chain's CDR3 is CASGFNEKLFF. CDR3 in DNA: TGTGCCAGCGGGTTTAATGAAAAACTGTTTTTT.

This clone was found a few times. The chain carries TRBV30 and TRBJ1-5; TRBD1 aligns across 8 bases. The germline V gene encodes CDR1 GTSNPN and CDR2 SVGIG (reference sequence). CDR3 length equals 15 residues. With V trimmed by 0 bases and J by 6 bases, 7 bases remained unmatched. The CDR3, as DNA: TGTGCCTGGAGTGTGGGCAGGGGGCTTATTCAGCCCCAGCATTTT. As protein: CAWSVGRGLIQPQHF.

CDR3 in DNA: TGTGCCAGCAGCCCCACGACAGGACCCTATGGCTACACCTTC. Its protein is CASSPTTGPYGYTF. J is TRBJ1-2 and V is TRBV7-3, with TRBD1 as a possible D gene (6 bases). The CDR3 loop spans 14 amino acids. Per the germline V gene, CDR1 is SGHTA and CDR2 is FQGTGA. V gave up 5 bases and J gave up 4 bases, with 14 bases separating them. Looking up the rest from reference TRBV7-3 and TRBJ1-2 gives the full variable domain: GAGVSQTPSNKVTEKGKYVELRCDPISGHTALYWYRQSLGQGPEFLIYFQGTGAADDSGLPNDRFFAVRPEGSVSTLKIQRTERGDSAVYLCASSPTTGPYGYTFGSGTRLTVV.

The chain recombines TRBV5-1 with TRBJ2-7; the D gene is possibly TRBD2 (5 bases). V lost 4 bases, J lost 0 bases, and 17 bases lay in between. This CDR3 is built from 16 residues. CDR1 SGHRS and CDR2 YFSETQ come from the germline V gene. CDR3 in DNA: TGCGCCAGCAGCCCCGCCGGAGGAACTTTCTCCTACGAGCAGTACTTC. Translation gives CASSPAGGTFSYEQYF.

This clone was counted only a few times. The rearrangement links TRBV14 to TRBJ1-1, with no clear D. The germline V gene encodes CDR1 SGHDN and CDR2 FVKESK. V lost 0 bases, J lost 1 base, and 9 bases lay in between. The CDR3 runs to 15 residues. The CDR3 DNA sequence: TGTGCCAGCAGCCAAGACCTCCTCCAGAACACTGAAGCTTTCTTT. Translation gives CASSQDLLQNTEAFF.

This rearrangement joins TRBV10-3 to TRBJ1-1, with no clear D. The CDR3 consists of 16 residues. Germline V CDR1 and CDR2: ENHRY, SYGVKD. V lost 3 bases to trimming and J lost 6 bases, with 20 bases between them. The CDR3, as DNA: TGTGCCATCAGTGACCCCACTATGGGGAGTTATTCTGAAGCTTTCTTT. Translating gives CAISDPTMGSYSEAFF.

This chain links TRBV15 with TRBJ1-5; D is perhaps TRBD1 (5 bases). Germline lookup yields CDR1 LNHNV and CDR2 YYDKDF (reference sequence). The V end lost 5 bases, the J end lost 7 bases, and 21 bases lay between the germline ends. The CDR3 extends over 16 amino acids. CDR3 protein: CATSRPPRGSGQPQHF. As DNA, the CDR3 is TGTGCCACCAGCCGCCCGCCCCGGGGGAGCGGACAGCCCCAGCATTTT.

The chain combines TRBV30 with TRBJ2-2; D ambiguous. V was pared by 0 bases and J by 8 bases, with 13 bases between. Germline V lookup: CDR1 GTSNPN, CDR2 SVGIG (reference sequence). The CDR3 consists of 14 residues. The CDR3 is CAWSVSPQRGELFF. The CDR3 DNA is TGTGCCTGGAGTGTAAGCCCGCAGAGGGGGGAGCTGTTTTTT.